This TCR beta chain appears in the sequencing data of a study of human T cells and chemical hapten exposure. This CDR3 spans 13 amino acids. Trimming cost V 7 bases and J 7 bases; bases outside gene matches: 7. CDR1 and CDR2 (germline): SQVTM, ANQGSEA. Time point given: healthy volunteer bleed at 2 weeks. The starting material, unfractionated whole blood, was used for total RNA extraction. TCRdb re-derived calls from the RACE reads in MiXCR, one entry per CDR3 protein. The sample includes about 93,000 distinct CDR3 sequences, just under 9% of them seen just once. There are many counts of this clonotype.

Material for sequencing was whole blood. This chain links TRBV29-1 with TRBJ1-6; 7 nucleotides agree with TRBD1. The origin of this receptor is a female donor in good health. Some clones in this sample may be carry-over from other donors' samples. Here the CDR3 reads CSASRDSNSPLHF. The DNA for the CDR3 is TGCAGCGCCAGTCGGGACAGCAATTCACCCCTCCACTTT.